This record concerns one T cell receptor (beta chain) sequence. The antigen is undetermined. One entry per CDR3 protein, called by TCRdb with MiXCR from the reads. The data contain about 150,000 distinct CDR3 sequences, around 30% of them seen just once; the ten biggest clones take up roughly 47%. The sample belongs to a study of T cell repertoires in cytomegalovirus infection. For the study at large: Matching HLA type and CMV infection were both indicated by public TCR beta signatures.

Study-wide results and limits: Public TCR beta family frequency separated CMV-and-HLA carriers, including in an independent cohort.

The sample was CD8+ T cells from cultured PBMCs, taken from culture after CMV antigen stimulation. This TCR was sampled from a human donor in good health (CMV status not recorded). Some clones in this sample may be carry-over from other donors' samples.

CDR3 residues: CASSVGRDSSYEQYF. DNA of the CDR3: TGTGCCAGCAGCGTAGGAAGGGACAGTTCCTACGAGCAGTACTTC. V gene TRBV9 combines with J gene TRBJ2-7, with TRBD1 matching 7 bases. The CDR3 extends over 15 amino acids. V was clipped by 0 bases and J by 1 base; unmatched bases: 4. The V gene's germline CDR1 is SGDLS and CDR2 YYNGEE.